This note documents a single TCR beta chain sequence. This sample stems from a study of blood T cells in healthy people across ages. The second PCR ran about 6 to 12 cycles with a sample-barcoded 5' primer and J-beta primers. TCRdb fed the 5' RACE reads into MiXCR, producing one record per CDR3 protein. The sample lists about 720,000 distinct CDR3 sequences; roughly 25% were seen once. The CDR3 loop spans 11 amino acids. Germline V gene lookup returns CDR1 WSHSY and CDR2 SAAADI. This same sample was also part of a study on T cells of mothers and their children. That study adds: Addition of sample barcodes and 2-4 random nucleotides occurred through the M1S primer of the second PCR. Maternal samples each gave over 9 million TCR beta CDR3 reads, and child samples approximately 3 million each. Unrelated pairs and related pairs have their TCR recombination output shaped similarly by thymic selection.

The rearrangement joins TRBV10-2 to TRBJ2-5; D uncertain. The J call is uncertain, as TRBJ2-7 better fits the DNA end. Source material: blood. The clonotype was recovered from a boy under 18 in good health. The CDR3 sequence: CASPPDHEQYF. CDR3 in DNA: TGCGCCAGCCCCCCGGACCACGAGCAGTACTTC.